The clone carrying this TCR beta chain has just a few counts. Its antigen is not known. The data are from a study of Ad26.COV2.S vaccination and SARS-CoV-2 variants. Study outcomes and limitations: People who got the vaccine or the placebo had similar non-spike TCR breadth. Measurements of TCR breadth and depth may have given underestimates of the total T cell responses. After vaccination, reports described spike-specific CD8+ and CD4+ T cell responses as showing substantial breadth. Placebo recipients had lower spike-specific TCR breadth than vaccine recipients.

Measured with immunoSEQ multiplex PCR; TCRdb has only the in-frame clones, and not every one. The sample comprises tens of thousands of clones, approximately 81% of which are singletons, and approximately 15% rests with the top ten. CDR1 is MDHEN and CDR2 is SYDVKM in the germline V gene. CDR3 length: 13 residues. Trimming took 6 bases from V and 4 from J, leaving 12 bases between them. Specimen: peripheral blood, collected after recovery from COVID-19. The sequence derives from a human donor who had recovered from COVID-19. V and J are TRBV28 and TRBJ1-2; possibly TRBD1 for D (6 bases). The CDR3 DNA reads as TGTGCCAGCAGCCCATCGGACAGCTATGGCTACACCTTC. Amino acids: CASSPSDSYGYTF.